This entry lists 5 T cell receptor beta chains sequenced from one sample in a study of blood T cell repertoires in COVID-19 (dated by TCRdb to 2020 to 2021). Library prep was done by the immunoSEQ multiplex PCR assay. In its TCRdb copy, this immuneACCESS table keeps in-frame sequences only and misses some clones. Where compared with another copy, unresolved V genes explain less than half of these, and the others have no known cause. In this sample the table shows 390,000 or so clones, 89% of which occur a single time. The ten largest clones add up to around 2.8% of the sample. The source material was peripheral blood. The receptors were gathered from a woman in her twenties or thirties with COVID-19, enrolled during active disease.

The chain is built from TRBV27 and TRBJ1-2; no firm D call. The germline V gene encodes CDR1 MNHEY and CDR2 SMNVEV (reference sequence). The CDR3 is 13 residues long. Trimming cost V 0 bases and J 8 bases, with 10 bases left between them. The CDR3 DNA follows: TGTGCCAGCAGTTTATCTCCACAGTGGGGCTACACCTTC. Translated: CASSLSPQWGYTF.

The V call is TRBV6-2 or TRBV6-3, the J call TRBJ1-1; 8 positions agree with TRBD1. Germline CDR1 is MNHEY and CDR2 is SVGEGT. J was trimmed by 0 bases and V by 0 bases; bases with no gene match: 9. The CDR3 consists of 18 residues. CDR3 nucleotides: TGTGCCAGCAGTTACTCGAAAAGACAGGGGCTGCTGAACACTGAAGCTTTCTTT. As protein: CASSYSKRQGLLNTEAFF.

The CDR3 nucleotides are TGCGCCAGCAGCCAAGGCAGTCGGGGACTAGCGGCCTACAATGAGCAGTTCTTC. Protein product: CASSQGSRGLAAYNEQFF. The chain joins TRBV4-1 to TRBJ2-1; TRBD2 agrees at 11 bases. J lost 2 bases, V lost 1 base, and 7 bases had no gene match. The CDR3 loop spans 18 amino acids. Germline V gene sequence: CDR1 MGHRA, CDR2 YSYEKL.

CDR3 protein: CAIPGVSTGELFF. CDR3 sequence (DNA): TGTGCCATCCCGGGAGTGAGTACCGGGGAGCTGTTTTTT. V and J are TRBV10-3 and TRBJ2-2, with D perhaps TRBD2 (6 bases). Deletions cut 8 bases from V and 5 bases from J, with 12 bases between. This CDR3 is built from 13 residues. CDR1 is ENHRY and CDR2 is SYGVKD in the germline V gene.

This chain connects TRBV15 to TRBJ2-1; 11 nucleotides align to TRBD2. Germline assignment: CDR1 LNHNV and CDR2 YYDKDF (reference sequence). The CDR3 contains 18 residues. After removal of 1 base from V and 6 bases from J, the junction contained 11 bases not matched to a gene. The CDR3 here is CATSRGSGDSGGANEQFF. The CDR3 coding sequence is TGTGCCACCAGCAGAGGTTCGGGTGATAGCGGGGGGGCCAATGAGCAGTTCTTC.